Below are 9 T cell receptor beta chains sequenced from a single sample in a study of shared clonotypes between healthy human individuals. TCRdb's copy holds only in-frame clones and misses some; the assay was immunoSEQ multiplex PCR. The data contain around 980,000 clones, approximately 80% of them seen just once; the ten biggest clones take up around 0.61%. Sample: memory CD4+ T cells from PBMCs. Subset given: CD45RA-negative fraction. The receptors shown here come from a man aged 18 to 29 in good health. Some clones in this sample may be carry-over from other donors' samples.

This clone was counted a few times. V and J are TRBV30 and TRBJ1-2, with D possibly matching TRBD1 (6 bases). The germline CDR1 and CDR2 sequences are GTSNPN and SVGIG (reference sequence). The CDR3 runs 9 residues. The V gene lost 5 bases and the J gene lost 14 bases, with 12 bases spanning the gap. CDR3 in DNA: TGTGCCTGGGGAACAGGGCTGACCTTC. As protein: CAWGTGLTF.

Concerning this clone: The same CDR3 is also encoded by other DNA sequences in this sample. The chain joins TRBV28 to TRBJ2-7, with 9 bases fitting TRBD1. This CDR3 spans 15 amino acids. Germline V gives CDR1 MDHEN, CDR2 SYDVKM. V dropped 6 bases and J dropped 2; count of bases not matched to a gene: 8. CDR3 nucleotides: TGTGCCAGCAGCCGACCGGGACAGGGACCCTACGAGCAGTACTTC. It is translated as CASSRPGQGPYEQYF. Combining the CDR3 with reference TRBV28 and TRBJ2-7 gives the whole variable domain DVKVTQSSRYLVKRTGEKVFLECVQDMDHENMFWYRQDPGLGLRLIYFSYDVKMKEKGDIPEGYSVSREKKERFSLILESASTNQTSMYLCASSRPGQGPYEQYFGPGTRLTVT.

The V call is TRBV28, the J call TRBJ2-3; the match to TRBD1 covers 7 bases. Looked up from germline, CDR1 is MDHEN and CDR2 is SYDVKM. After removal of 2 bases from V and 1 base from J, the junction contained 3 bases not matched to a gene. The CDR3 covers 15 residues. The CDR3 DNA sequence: TGTGCCAGCAGTTTACCAGGACAGGGCACAGATACGCAGTATTTT. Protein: CASSLPGQGTDTQYF.

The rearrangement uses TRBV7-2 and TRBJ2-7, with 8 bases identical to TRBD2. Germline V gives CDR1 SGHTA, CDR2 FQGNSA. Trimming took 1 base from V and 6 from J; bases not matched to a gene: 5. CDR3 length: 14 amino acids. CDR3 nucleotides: TGTGCCAGCAGCTTAGTTGCGGGAGGCGGCGAGCAGTACTTC. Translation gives CASSLVAGGGEQYF.

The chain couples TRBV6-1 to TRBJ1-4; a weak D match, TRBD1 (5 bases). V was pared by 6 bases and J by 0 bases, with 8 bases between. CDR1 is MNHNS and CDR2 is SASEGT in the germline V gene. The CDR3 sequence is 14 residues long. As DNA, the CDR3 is TGTGCCAGCAGCAGACAGCCAACTAATGAAAAACTGTTTTTT. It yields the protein CASSRQPTNEKLFF.

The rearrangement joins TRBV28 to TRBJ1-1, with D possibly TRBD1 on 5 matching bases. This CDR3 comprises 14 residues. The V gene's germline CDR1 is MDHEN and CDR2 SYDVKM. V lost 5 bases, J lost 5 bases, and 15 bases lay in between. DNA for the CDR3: TGTGCCAGCAGTCAACTCCGGGGGGGGACTGAAGCTTTCTTT. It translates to CASSQLRGGTEAFF.

The CDR3 DNA is TGTGCCAGCAGCGTAGACGGGACTAGCTACCGCGAGCAGTACTTC. Its protein is CASSVDGTSYREQYF. The chain uses TRBV9 and TRBJ2-7; 9 bases align to TRBD2. This CDR3 comprises 15 residues. Germline values: CDR1 SGDLS, CDR2 YYNGEE. After removal of 0 bases from V and 6 bases from J, the junction contained 7 bases not matched to a gene.

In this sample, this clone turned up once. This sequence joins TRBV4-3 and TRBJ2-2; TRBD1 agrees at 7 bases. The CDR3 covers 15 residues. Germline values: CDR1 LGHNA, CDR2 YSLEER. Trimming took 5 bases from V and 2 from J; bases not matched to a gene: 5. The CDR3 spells CASSVGQVNTGELFF. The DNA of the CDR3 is TGCGCCAGCAGCGTCGGACAGGTTAACACCGGGGAGCTGTTTTTT.

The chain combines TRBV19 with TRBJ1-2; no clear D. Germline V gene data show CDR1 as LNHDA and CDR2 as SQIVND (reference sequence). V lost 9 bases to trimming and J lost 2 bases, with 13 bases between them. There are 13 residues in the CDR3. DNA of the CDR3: TGTGCCAGCCAATACACCGCGAACTATGGCTACACCTTC. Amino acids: CASQYTANYGYTF.